The 26 T cell receptor beta chains below all came from one sample that was sequenced in a study of blood T cells in healthy people across ages. Then a second PCR, running about 6 to 12 cycles, was carried out with a sample-barcoded 5' primer and a J-beta primer mix. One entry per CDR3 protein results from TCRdb running MiXCR on the 5' RACE reads. The sample includes under 1,000,000 distinct CDR3 sequences, roughly 46% seen only once; the top ten take 15% to 20%. The specimen was blood. Receptor source: a man of 80 years or more in good health.

CDR3 residues: CASSQRQGSNYGYTF. The CDR3 region has the DNA TGTGCCAGCAGTCAAAGACAGGGATCTAACTATGGCTACACCTTC. The chain combines TRBV6-6 with TRBJ1-2; 7 bases are shared with TRBD1. Germline CDR1 MNHNY, CDR2 SVGAGI (reference sequence). This CDR3 spans 15 amino acids. J lost 0 bases, V lost 5 bases, and 6 bases had no gene match.

This clonotype was detected a few times. This chain joins TRBV5-1 and TRBJ1-5; D is unresolved. This CDR3 contains 15 residues. CDR1 is SGHRS, CDR2 YFSETQ, per germline. V lost 6 bases, J lost 3 bases, and 16 bases lay in between. This chain's CDR3 is CASTLSGGNNQPQHF. CDR3 DNA: TGCGCCAGCACCCTTTCAGGAGGGAACAATCAGCCCCAGCATTTT. Complete variable domain (other parts from reference TRBV5-1 and TRBJ1-5): KAGVTQTPRYLIKTRGQQVTLSCSPISGHRSVSWYQQTPGQGLQFLFEYFSETQRNKGNFPGRFSGRQFSNSRSEMNVSTLELGDSALYLCASTLSGGNNQPQHFGDGTRLSIL.

For this clonotype: This clone may be a read error of a much larger clone one base away. The chain couples TRBV5-6 to TRBJ2-5; the match to TRBD2 covers 9 bases. The germline V gene encodes CDR1 SGHDT and CDR2 YYEEEE. This CDR3 is 15 amino acids long. The trim removed 5 bases at V and 11 bases at J, leaving 16 bases unmatched. The CDR3 DNA reads TGTGCCAGCAGGGAGGGACTAGCTTCTATATATGAGCAGTACTTC. Encoded protein: CASREGLASIYEQYF. Looking up the rest from reference TRBV5-6 and TRBJ2-5 gives the full variable domain: DAGVTQSPTHLIKTRGQQVTLRCSPKSGHDTVSWYQQALGQGPQFIFQYYEEEERQRGNFPDRFSGHQFPNYSSELNVNALLLGDSALYLCASREGLASIYEQYFGPGTRLLVL.

This clonotype was counted once. One junction end does not reproduce the germline sequence, and a read error may be involved. The V call is TRBV15, the J call TRBJ2-5, with D unresolved. Germline lookup yields CDR1 LNHNV and CDR2 YYDKDF (reference sequence). The CDR3 sequence is 14 residues long. This CDR3 reads CATNRDVSQETQYF. As DNA, the CDR3 is TGTGCCACCAACAGAGACGTTAGCCAAGAGACCCAGTACTTC.

V is TRBV20-1 and J is TRBJ1-4; weak D call: TRBD1 (5 bases). CDR3 length equals 13 residues. V was cut by 2 bases and J by 7 bases, with 11 bases left in between. CDR1 is DFQATT and CDR2 is SNEGSKA in the germline V gene (reference sequence). The CDR3 is CSARKTAIEKLFF. The CDR3 DNA sequence: TGCAGTGCTAGAAAGACAGCTATTGAAAAACTGTTTTTT.

The chain uses TRBV5-4 and TRBJ2-5; D is undetermined. The J call is in doubt because the DNA end fits TRBJ2-7 better. This CDR3 spans 12 amino acids. CDR1 is SGHNT, CDR2 YYREEE, per germline (reference sequence). Written as DNA, the CDR3 is TGTGCCAGCAGCTTGGGGTTGGGCGAGCAGTACTTC. Its protein is CASSLGLGEQYF.

This clonotype was seen a few times. V gene TRBV21-1 combines with J gene TRBJ2-7. TRBV21-1 is an annotated pseudogene. The CDR3 covers 16 residues. CDR3: CASSRLENGILNEQYF. The DNA of the CDR3 is TGTGCCAGCAGCCGACTCGAAAACGGCATCCTTAACGAGCAGTACTTC.

DNA of the CDR3: TGTGCCAGCAGTTTATCGTCACGTTTCTATGGCTACACCTTC. As protein: CASSLSSRFYGYTF. The gene calls are TRBV27 and TRBJ1-2; D is undetermined. The CDR3 has 14 residues. V lost 0 bases and J 4 bases, leaving 9 bases between the germline ends. Per germline, CDR1 MNHEY and CDR2 SMNVEV (reference sequence).

This rearrangement joins TRBV6-5 to TRBJ1-1; D gene ambiguous. Looked up from germline, CDR1 is MNHEY and CDR2 is SVGAGI. This CDR3 has 14 amino acids. V lost 5 bases, J lost 3 bases, and 13 bases lay in between. The CDR3 DNA is TGTGCCAGCAGTGGGGTAGGAGGGTACACTGAAGCTTTCTTT. Amino acids: CASSGVGGYTEAFF.

This clonotype was observed a few times. The chain combines TRBV19 with TRBJ2-7; 9 nucleotides align to TRBD1. The germline V gene has CDR1 LNHDA and CDR2 SQIVND (reference sequence). Trimming took 1 base from V and 3 from J; bases not matched to a gene: 7. The CDR3 length is 16 residues. As DNA, the CDR3 is TGTGCCAGTAGTATAGCGGCACAGGGGGCGCGCTACGAGCAGTACTTC. This translates into CASSIAAQGARYEQYF. Supplemented by reference TRBV19 and TRBJ2-7, the full variable domain reads DGGITQSPKYLFRKEGQNVTLSCEQNLNHDAMYWYRQDPGQGLRLIYYSQIVNDFQKGDIAEGYSVSREKKESFPLTVTSAQKNPTAFYLCASSIAAQGARYEQYFGPGTRLTVT.

This clonotype was recorded a few times. This chain connects TRBV24-1 to TRBJ2-6; 7 nucleotides align to TRBD2. With V trimmed by 3 bases and J by 3 bases, 10 bases remained unmatched. CDR1 and CDR2 from the germline V gene are KGHDR and SFDVKD. The CDR3 has 18 residues. CDR3 protein: CATSDHLGGGSGANVLTF. CDR3 bases: TGTGCCACCAGTGATCACCTCGGCGGGGGAAGTGGGGCCAACGTCCTGACTTTC.

The genes are TRBV5-1 and TRBJ2-1; D perhaps matches TRBD1 (5 bases). The CDR3 extends over 15 amino acids. Trimming cost V 4 bases and J 3 bases, with 14 bases left between them. CDR1 SGHRS and CDR2 YFSETQ come from the germline V gene. CDR3: CASSIEGHDYNEQFF. The CDR3, as DNA: TGCGCCAGCAGCATAGAAGGACATGACTACAATGAGCAGTTCTTC.

This chain links TRBV5-1 with TRBJ2-7; D is ambiguous. V was clipped by 0 bases and J by 0 bases, with 7 bases between them. This CDR3 is 14 amino acids long. CDR1 and CDR2 from the germline V gene are SGHRS and YFSETQ. The chain's CDR3 is CASSLALVSYEQYF. CDR3 in DNA: TGCGCCAGCAGCTTGGCTTTAGTCTCCTACGAGCAGTACTTC.

The chain uses TRBV7-8 and TRBJ2-5; D gene uncertain. Trimming pared 8 bases from V and 11 bases from J, leaving 12 bases between. This CDR3 has 10 amino acids. Looked up from germline, CDR1 is SGHVS and CDR2 is FQNEAQ. CDR3 nucleotides: TGTGCCAGCTATCACAATGAGCAGTACTTC. Amino acids: CASYHNEQYF.

The chain has TRBV20-1 and TRBJ2-3, with TRBD2 matching over 7 bases. V shed 5 bases, J shed 2 bases, and the junction held 7 bases outside the gene matches. Per the germline V gene, CDR1 is DFQATT and CDR2 is SNEGSKA (reference sequence). The CDR3 loop spans 14 amino acids. The CDR3 reads CSAPTSIDTDTQYF. The CDR3 DNA sequence: TGCAGTGCTCCGACTAGCATTGACACAGATACGCAGTATTTT.

There are a few counts of this clonotype. An end of the junction does not agree with germline; a read error may underlie this. The V and J genes are TRBV2 and TRBJ2-1, with D unresolved. Germline CDR1 is SNHLY and CDR2 is FYNNEI. This CDR3 is 15 amino acids long. The CDR3 spells CASSVSLVSFNEQFF. CDR3 DNA: TGTGCCAGCAGTGTGTCCCTTGTTTCCTTCAATGAGCAGTTCTTC.

The chain employs TRBV10-3 and TRBJ1-3, with 10 nucleotides matching TRBD1. From germline, CDR1 is ENHRY and CDR2 SYGVKD. Germline trimming cut 2 bases from V and 6 bases from J; bases unmatched to any gene: 4. CDR3 size: 15 residues. As DNA, the CDR3 is TGTGCCATCAGTGAGGGGGACAGGGGAACAAACACCATATATTTT. It encodes CAISEGDRGTNTIYF.

The V and J genes are TRBV20-1 and TRBJ2-5; either TRBD1 or TRBD2 may supply D (5 bases each). This CDR3 contains 12 residues. In germline, CDR1 is DFQATT, CDR2 SNEGSKA (reference sequence). Trimming left V 6 bases short and J 3 bases short, with 11 bases between. CDR3 amino acids: CSAGDREETQYF. CDR3 sequence (DNA): TGCAGTGCGGGAGACAGAGAAGAGACCCAGTACTTC.

Notes on this clonotype: One end of the junction is discordant with germline, which a read error may explain. The chain recombines TRBV7-2 with TRBJ2-5; TRBD2 is a possible D gene (6 bases). Germline V gene lookup returns CDR1 SGHTA and CDR2 FQGNSA. The CDR3 sequence is 14 residues long. CDR3 protein: CASSSRLGGETRYF. The CDR3, as DNA: TGTGCCAGCAGCTCCCGACTAGGTGGTGAGACCCGGTACTTC.

This clonotype occurred many times. The rearrangement uses TRBV6-5 and TRBJ2-7; D uncertain. The CDR3 contains 14 residues. V was trimmed by 6 bases and J by 5 bases, leaving 17 bases between them. Germline CDR1 is MNHEY and CDR2 is SVGAGI. As DNA, the CDR3 is TGTGCCAGCAGACCCTTTGGCGGTGGGGACGAGCAGTACTTC. It is translated as CASRPFGGGDEQYF.

Regarding this clonotype: The germline gene is not matched at one end of the junction; a read error may be the cause. This chain's CDR3 is CTSSPGGLAGVETQYF. The DNA for the CDR3 is TGCACCAGCAGCCCCGGGGGACTAGCGGGAGTCGAGACCCAGTATTTC. V gene TRBV5-1 combines with J gene TRBJ2-5; 14 bases fit TRBD2. Per the germline V gene, CDR1 is SGHRS and CDR2 is YFSETQ. This CDR3 spans 16 amino acids. Complete variable domain (other parts from reference TRBV5-1 and TRBJ2-5): KAGVTQTPRYLIKTRGQQVTLSCSPISGHRSVSWYQQTPGQGLQFLFEYFSETQRNKGNFPGRFSGRQFSNSRSEMNVSTLELGDSALYLCTSSPGGLAGVETQYFGPGTRLLVL.

The chain employs TRBV18 and TRBJ1-2; weak D call: TRBD1 (5 bases). Germline V gene sequence: CDR1 KGHSH, CDR2 LQKENI. The V end was cut by 2 bases, the J end by 5 bases, with 12 bases between. There are 14 residues in the CDR3. CDR3 amino acids: CASSPSTQGYGYTF. CDR3 bases: TGTGCCAGCTCACCATCCACGCAGGGATATGGCTACACCTTC.

The rearrangement links TRBV30 to TRBJ2-1; TRBD1 matches at 8 bases. The V gene end was trimmed by 0 bases and the J gene end by 8 bases; junction bases not matched to a gene: 9. The length of the CDR3 is 15 residues. Looked up from germline, CDR1 is GTSNPN and CDR2 is SVGIG (reference sequence). The CDR3 DNA reads TGTGCCTGGAGTGTAATGGGGCAGGGGGCAGATGAGCAGTTCTTC. It encodes CAWSVMGQGADEQFF.

This clonotype was seen a few times. The chain has TRBV7-6 and TRBJ1-4; D gene uncertain. CDR1 and CDR2 from the germline V gene are SGHVS and FNYEAQ. V was shortened by 5 bases and J by 4 bases, with 17 bases between the two germline ends. The CDR3 loop spans 16 amino acids. CDR3 nucleotides: TGTGCCAGCAGCCCATACTCCGCAGGACTTAATGAAAAACTGTTTTTT. This sequence encodes CASSPYSAGLNEKLFF.

The rearrangement joins TRBV15 to TRBJ2-5; 8 bases are a match to TRBD1. The last part of the DNA fits TRBJ2-7 better; the J call may be wrong. CDR1 LNHNV and CDR2 YYDKDF come from the germline V gene (reference sequence). The CDR3 consists of 14 residues. CDR3 sequence reads: CATKGGQGFYEQYF. The CDR3 bases are TGTGCCACCAAAGGAGGACAGGGATTCTACGAGCAGTACTTC.

The rearrangement uses TRBV6-1 and TRBJ2-3; TRBD2 matches at 10 bases. J gave up 4 bases and V 1 base, and 2 bases lay outside the gene matches. This CDR3 is 15 amino acids long. Germline V gene lookup returns CDR1 MNHNS and CDR2 SASEGT. This chain's CDR3 is CASSEVAGGPDTQYF. In DNA form, the CDR3 reads TGTGCCAGCAGTGAAGTAGCGGGGGGCCCAGATACGCAGTATTTT.